The T cell receptor (beta chain) described here comes from a study of control samples from healthy donors and cancer patients. The germline CDR1 and CDR2 sequences are ENHRY and SYGVKD. The CDR3 length is 21 residues. J was trimmed by 4 bases and V by 5 bases; bases with no gene match: 19. Some clones are missing from TCRdb's copy, which holds only in-frame ones; the method was immunoSEQ multiplex PCR. Of 98,000 or so clones listed, approximately 82% are singletons. The receptor comes from a man in his sixties in good health. The V gene is TRBV10-3, the J gene TRBJ2-5; 16 nucleotides match TRBD2. Sequencing used blood. CDR3 nucleotides: TGTGCCATCAGTAATCACCCCGGGACTAGCGGGGGGGCTGTCTTTCCAGAGACCCAGTACTTC. Translation gives CAISNHPGTSGGAVFPETQYF.